Only one count was recorded for the clone carrying this T cell receptor (beta chain). Antigen: not known. The data were produced by immunoSEQ multiplex PCR, yet TCRdb's version contains in-frame clones alone and is incomplete. The table lists about 180,000 clones, about 83% of them singletons. This CDR3 has 14 residues. With 5 bases clipped from V and 6 bases from J, the junction kept 11 bases outside the gene matches. The V gene's germline CDR1 is GTSNPN and CDR2 SVGIG (reference sequence). The sample originates from a study of Ad26.COV2.S vaccination and SARS-CoV-2 variants. Study findings and constraints: Spike-specific CD8+ and CD4+ T cell responses reportedly showed substantial breadth after vaccination.

The specimen comprised peripheral blood, sampled after recovery from COVID-19. This chain uses TRBV30 with TRBJ2-7; 9 bases align to TRBD1. The TCR comes from a human donor who had recovered from COVID-19. CDR3 in DNA: TGTGCCTGGGCGGACAGGGGATCGCGAGGCGAGCAGTACTTC. Residues: CAWADRGSRGEQYF.